This T cell receptor beta chain was identified in a study of blood T cell repertoires in COVID-19. Study-wide context: Spain, Italy and the United States supplied samples that represented acute and convalescent COVID-19. Sample material is recorded as cDNA or gDNA derived from T cells, B-cell-depleted T cells, or PBMCs.

Study processing details: Amplified reference gene primers provided the basis for estimating nucleated cell counts. TCRdb's copy holds only in-frame clones and misses some; the assay was immunoSEQ multiplex PCR. The DNA was the basis for D and trimming; V, J and clone size are from that table. The table records about 200,000 clones, roughly 88% of them present only once. Germline V gives CDR1 SGHRS, CDR2 YFSETQ. V shed 4 bases and J 2 bases; nucleotides not matched to a gene: 8. The CDR3 runs 16 residues. V gene TRBV5-1 combines with J gene TRBJ2-2, with TRBD2 matching over 7 bases. Source material: peripheral blood. This TCR derives from a man aged 35 to 55 with acute or convalescent COVID-19. CDR3 coding DNA: TGCGCCAGCAGCGGATCTAGCGGAGCTAACACCGGGGAGCTGTTTTTT. It yields the protein CASSGSSGANTGELFF.